A single sample gave rise to the 10 T cell receptor beta chains below, sequenced in a study of shared T cell receptors in the human thymus. Produced via immunoSEQ multiplex PCR; TCRdb's table is partial and in-frame only. The data contain under 850,000 clones, 88% of them singletons. This same sample was also taken into another study, of human thymus T cells.

Source material: thymocytes. All receptors derive from a boy under three years old with a congenital heart defect.

This clone has only a few counts. This chain connects TRBV28 to TRBJ2-7; D possibly corresponds to TRBD1 (6 bases). Germline CDR1 reads MDHEN; CDR2 reads SYDVKM. The CDR3 spans 16 residues. Trimming took off 8 bases at V and 0 bases at J, with 20 bases between the two ends. The chain's CDR3 is CASGGDKQGFSYEQYF. The DNA of the CDR3 is TGTGCCAGCGGGGGCGACAAACAGGGATTCTCCTACGAGCAGTACTTC.

The chain's CDR3 is CASSHSTGKGTDTQYF. The CDR3, as DNA: TGCGCCAGCAGTCACTCGACAGGCAAGGGCACAGATACGCAGTATTTT. The J gene is TRBJ2-3, the V gene TRBV10-1, with D perhaps TRBD1 (6 bases). Trimming shortened V by 5 bases and J by 1 base, and 16 bases separated the two germline ends. CDR1 is WNHNN and CDR2 is SYGVQD in the germline V gene (reference sequence). CDR3 length: 16 amino acids.

CDR3: CASPGTQYF. The CDR3 nucleotides read TGTGCCAGCCCCGGGACGCAGTATTTT. The V and J genes are TRBV2 and TRBJ2-3, with no clear D. The CDR3 covers 9 residues. V was cut by 8 bases and J by 9 bases, with 6 bases left in between. Germline lookup yields CDR1 SNHLY and CDR2 FYNNEI.

This chain uses TRBV6-5 with TRBJ1-3; 7 nucleotides agree with TRBD1. The trim removed 6 bases at V and 4 bases at J, leaving 9 bases unmatched. The length of the CDR3 is 15 residues. In germline, CDR1 is MNHEY, CDR2 SVGAGI. CDR3 coding DNA: TGTGCCAGCAGCCCGAATGACAGGGTCGGAAACACCATATATTTT. It specifies CASSPNDRVGNTIYF.

The V gene is TRBV30, the J gene TRBJ2-5, with D perhaps matching TRBD2 (5 bases). V was clipped by 3 bases and J by 2 bases, with 13 bases between them. Germline V lookup: CDR1 GTSNPN, CDR2 SVGIG (reference sequence). CDR3 length: 14 residues. The CDR3 loop reads CAWSVEERQETQYF. CDR3 bases: TGTGCCTGGAGCGTCGAGGAGCGGCAAGAGACCCAGTACTTC.

This chain connects TRBV4-3 to TRBJ2-2; a possible D gene is TRBD2 (5 bases). Between the trimmed V and J ends, which lost 4 bases and 6 bases, there was a span of 12 bases. In germline, CDR1 is LGHNA, CDR2 YSLEER. This CDR3 is 14 amino acids long. CDR3 amino acids: CASSLGEEAGELFF. The CDR3 DNA sequence: TGCGCCAGCAGCCTCGGTGAGGAGGCCGGGGAGCTGTTTTTT.

The V call is TRBV27, the J call TRBJ2-2, with D perhaps TRBD1 (5 bases). There are 16 residues in the CDR3. Germline V gene data show CDR1 as MNHEY and CDR2 as SMNVEV (reference sequence). The V gene lost 2 bases and the J gene lost 6 bases, with 16 bases spanning the gap. The CDR3 protein is CASSLSQGQSSGELFF. CDR3 DNA sequence: TGTGCCAGCAGTTTAAGTCAGGGTCAATCCTCCGGGGAGCTGTTTTTT.

The J gene is TRBJ1-2, the V gene TRBV11-2; D not resolved. This CDR3 is built from 13 residues. V was clipped by 7 bases and J by 4 bases, with 13 bases between them. Germline CDR1 and CDR2: SGHAT and FQNNGV. CDR3 protein: CASNDPRGYGYTF. The DNA of the CDR3 is TGTGCCAGCAATGACCCACGGGGCTATGGCTACACCTTC.

The chain carries TRBV5-1 and TRBJ2-3, with D possibly matching TRBD2 (7 bases). This CDR3 has 24 residues. Trimming removed 0 bases at V and 0 bases at J, with 35 bases between. Per germline, CDR1 SGHRS and CDR2 YFSETQ. The CDR3 is CASSLEKGFLTPGHGSGSTDTQYF. DNA of the CDR3: TGCGCCAGCAGCTTGGAGAAGGGGTTCCTTACCCCGGGACATGGTAGCGGGAGCACAGATACGCAGTATTTT.

The chain joins TRBV5-1 to TRBJ2-1; tentatively, D is TRBD2 (5 bases). The V end was cut by 4 bases, the J end by 8 bases, with 16 bases between. Germline CDR1 and CDR2: SGHRS and YFSETQ. The length of the CDR3 is 14 residues. CDR3 coding DNA: TGCGCCAGCAGCCCGATTAGACTACGGGATGAGCAGTTCTTC. Residues: CASSPIRLRDEQFF.